The text below deals with one TCR beta chain. Original handling: Amplification with reference gene primers provided the estimates of nucleated cell counts. Generated by immunoSEQ multiplex PCR, the TCRdb table keeps only in-frame clones and is missing some. That table is the source of V, J and clone size, and D and trimming were worked out from the DNA. The table shows roughly 50,000 clones, with 75% to 90% occurring only once. This sample stems from a study of blood T cell repertoires in COVID-19. CDR1 and CDR2 from the germline V gene are SGHTA and FQGNSA. V gave up 0 bases and J gave up 1 base, with 6 bases separating them. The CDR3 is 14 residues long.

Sequencing used peripheral blood. The receptor comes from a woman aged 55-70 years with acute or convalescent COVID-19. The chain couples TRBV7-2 to TRBJ1-2; maybe TRBD1 (5 bases). CDR3: CASSLAQGNYGYTF. The CDR3 coding sequence is TGTGCCAGCAGCTTAGCGCAGGGTAACTATGGCTACACCTTC.